This TCR beta chain emerged from a study of cytomegalovirus exposure and HLA in healthy donors. About the study: Prior work identified under 130 million unique TCR beta sequences in 150 million to 200 million T cells. There were 75 million to 95 million unique TCRs (from HLA-typed donors) in an early data release. Study-wide results and caveats: Association of approximately 18,000 TCR beta sequences with HLA alleles was found at 0.05 false discovery rate in a later analysis. Later on, an analysis found that several of the most significant clusters appeared to be linked to common viral pathogens, which included parvovirus B19.

PCR was performed using 60 Vbeta and 13 Jbeta primers. Profiled with immunoSEQ multiplex PCR; TCRdb holds only in-frame clones, not every one. This sample has roughly 99,000 clones, with 60% to 80% found just once. This CDR3 contains 12 residues. Germline CDR1 is SNHLY and CDR2 is FYNNEI. With 7 bases removed from V and 3 bases from J, the gap between germline ends came to 9 bases. The count of this clone is one. The antigen remains unidentified. J is TRBJ2-5 and V is TRBV2; perhaps TRBD1 as D (5 bases). The sequence was collected from a woman in her forties in good health and CMV-seronegative. Sequenced material: PBMCs. CDR3 sequence reads: CASNGAEETQYF. CDR3 DNA: TGTGCCAGCAATGGGGCGGAAGAGACCCAGTACTTC.